The sequence of this TCR beta chain was determined in a study of breast tumors, draining lymph nodes, adjacent tissues. This clonotype was observed at least ten times. The antigen is unknown. TCRdb re-called the multiplex PCR reads with MiXCR, one entry per CDR3 protein. This sample has roughly 110,000 distinct CDR3 sequences, with around 30% found just once. This CDR3 spans 15 amino acids. V was cut by 5 bases and J by 9 bases, with 20 bases left in between. Germline CDR1 and CDR2: MNHEY and SVGAGI. Axillary draining lymph nodes of breast cancer patients supplied the node samples. Study results and caveats: Tumor repertoires ranked between lymph nodes and nontumor tissue in diversity, with V and J gene preferences.

V and J are TRBV6-5 and TRBJ2-1; tentatively, D is TRBD2 (7 bases). Material: axillary lymph node tissue. This sequence was found in a female donor with breast cancer. Some clones in this sample may be carry-over from other donors' samples. The CDR3 coding sequence is TGTGCCAGCAGTCCCTTTCCCTTAGGGGGGGGTGAGCAGTTCTTC. As protein: CASSPFPLGGGEQFF.